The clone carrying this T cell receptor beta chain was observed many times. Its antigen is unidentified. The study left out patients who had uncontrolled infection, other autoimmune disease, pregnancy or lactation. RNA transcripts yielded amplified TCR beta CDR3 regions. The TCR CDR3 first-round RT-PCR relied on the HTBI primer set. MiXCR, run by TCRdb on the multiplex PCR reads, gives a single entry per CDR3 protein. The sample includes around 370,000 distinct CDR3 sequences, roughly 18% of them seen just once. The sample comes from a study of T cells in Graves' hyperthyroidism and ophthalmopathy. General study findings and limits: Most thyroid clonotypes that were expanded above 0.001 also turned up in blood. Ophthalmopathy and stable hyperthyroidism were told apart by a 13 V-J model.

Germline V gives CDR1 LGHDT, CDR2 YNNKEL (reference sequence). This CDR3 has 14 amino acids. Deletions cut 4 bases from V and 7 bases from J, with 16 bases between. The V gene is TRBV3-1, the J gene TRBJ1-1; D possibly corresponds to TRBD1 (6 bases). Material for sequencing was blood. This TCR derives from a man between 18 and 35 years old with Graves' ophthalmopathy. CDR3 residues: CASSRNTGTLEAFF. DNA of the CDR3: TGTGCCAGCAGCCGGAATACAGGGACTCTTGAAGCTTTCTTT.